These T cell receptor beta chains were read from a single sample in a study of cytomegalovirus exposure and HLA in healthy donors. Measured with immunoSEQ multiplex PCR; TCRdb has only the in-frame clones, and not every one. The sample records over 120,000 clones, 94% being singletons. The sample was PBMCs. All receptors derive from a man aged 18 to 30 in good health and CMV-seropositive. Each CDR3 is given with its conserved first and last residue.

CDR3 protein | V gene
CASSEAELVYNEQFF | TRBV6-1
CASSFRRLSTDTQYF | TRBV28
CASEDRVAHEAFF | TRBV28
CASTGDRGPTGELFF | TRBV5-4
CASSPGLAGNSYEQYF | TRBV5-1
CASSQERQRSNQPQHF | TRBV4-1
CASSFRDRDGAGYTF | TRBV28
CASSLGQTPPEQYF | TRBV5-1
CASRQESYEQYF | TRBV2
CASSFSSGGYTF | TRBV5-6
CASSLLRQLYF | TRBV28
CASRPRHLDYNEQFF | TRBV6-1
CATSRGGDGDNEQFF | TRBV15
CASSVGQGPYGYTF | TRBV9
CASSLDHRLAGGSYNEQFF | TRBV11-2
CASSFYRGAAGYTF | TRBV5-6
CASRSGTGVTDTQYF | TRBV4-1
CASSPKGLAGEYEQYF | TRBV7-8
CASSLTGYSNQPQHF | TRBV28
CASSLLGRSGETQYF | TRBV5-1
CASSQDQGTGGEKLFF | TRBV4-2
CASSPWAENNYGYTF | TRBV5-4
CASSYGLAGELFF | TRBV19
CASSPYRDYSQETQYF | TRBV28
CASSYGQSSYEQYF | TRBV6-6
CASMDRRNQPQHF | TRBV19
CASEALLVTDTQYF | TRBV2
CASSLALADQETQYF | TRBV7-9
CASSQRGTQETQYF | TRBV23-1
CASRTGSGNNQPQHF | TRBV19
CASSSGTGPNEKLFF | TRBV28
CASSLGWTGSNYGYTF | TRBV5-1
CASSLVLAVLSGANVLTF | TRBV4-1
CASSYRDRAEQYF | TRBV7-9
CASSGRGYYSNQPQHF | TRBV6-1
CASRFSSGWEQYF | TRBV5-1
CASSGTQNTEAFF | TRBV18